This TCR beta chain was obtained from a study of cytomegalovirus exposure and HLA in healthy donors. The data were produced by immunoSEQ multiplex PCR, yet TCRdb's version contains in-frame clones alone and is incomplete. The data contain roughly 60,000 clones, 95% of them singletons. CDR3 size: 12 residues. The V end lost 5 bases, the J end lost 6 bases, and 11 bases lay between the germline ends. Germline V gene lookup returns CDR1 SEHNR and CDR2 FQNEAQ (reference sequence). The sequence was obtained from a woman aged 18-29 years in good health and CMV-seropositive. The V and J genes are TRBV7-9 and TRBJ2-7, with no clear D. The specimen sequenced was PBMCs. CDR3 coding DNA: TGTGCCAGCAGCGCATTAACTGGCGAGCAGTACTTC. It codes for CASSALTGEQYF.